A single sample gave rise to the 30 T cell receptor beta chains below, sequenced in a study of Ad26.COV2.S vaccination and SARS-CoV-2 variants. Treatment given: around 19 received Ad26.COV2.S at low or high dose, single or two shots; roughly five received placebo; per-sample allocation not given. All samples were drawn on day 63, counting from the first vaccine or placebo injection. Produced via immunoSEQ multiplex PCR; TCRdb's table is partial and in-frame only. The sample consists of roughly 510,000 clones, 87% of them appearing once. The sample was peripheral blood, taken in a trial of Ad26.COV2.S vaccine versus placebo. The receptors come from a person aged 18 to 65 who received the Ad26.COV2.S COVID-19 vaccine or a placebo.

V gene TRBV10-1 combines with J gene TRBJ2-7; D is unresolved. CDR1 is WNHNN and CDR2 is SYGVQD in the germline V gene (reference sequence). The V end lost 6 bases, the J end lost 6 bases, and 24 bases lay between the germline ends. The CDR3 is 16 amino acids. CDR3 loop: CASRREKATRLCEQYF. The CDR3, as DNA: TGCGCCAGCAGGCGAGAAAAGGCGACAAGGCTATGCGAGCAGTACTTC.

The CDR3 is CASTSGGLPTGELFF. Written as DNA, the CDR3 is TGTGCCAGCACTTCAGGGGGCCTCCCCACCGGGGAGCTGTTTTTT. The J gene is TRBJ2-2, the V gene TRBV2, with 8 positions matching TRBD1. V was clipped by 7 bases and J by 4 bases; unmatched bases: 8. CDR3 length equals 15 residues. Germline CDR1 reads SNHLY; CDR2 reads FYNNEI.

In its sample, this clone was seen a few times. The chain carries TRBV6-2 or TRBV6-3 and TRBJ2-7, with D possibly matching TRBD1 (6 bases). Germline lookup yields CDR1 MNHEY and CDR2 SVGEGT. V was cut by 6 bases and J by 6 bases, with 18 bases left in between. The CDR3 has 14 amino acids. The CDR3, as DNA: TGTGCCAGCAGCCATACAGGGTTGCGCACCGAGCAGTACTTC. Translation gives CASSHTGLRTEQYF.

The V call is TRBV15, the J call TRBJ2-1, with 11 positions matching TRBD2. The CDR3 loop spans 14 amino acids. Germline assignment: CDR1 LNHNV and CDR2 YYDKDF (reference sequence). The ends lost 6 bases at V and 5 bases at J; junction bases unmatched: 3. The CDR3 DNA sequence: TGTGCCACCAGTCCGGGACTAGCGGACAATGAGCAGTTCTTC. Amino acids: CATSPGLADNEQFF.

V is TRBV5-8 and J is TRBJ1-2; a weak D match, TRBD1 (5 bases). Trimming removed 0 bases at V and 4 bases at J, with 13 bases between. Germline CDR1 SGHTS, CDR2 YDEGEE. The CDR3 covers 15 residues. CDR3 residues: CASSLAGHLFYGYTF. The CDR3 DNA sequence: TGTGCCAGCAGCTTGGCCGGACACCTCTTCTATGGCTACACCTTC.

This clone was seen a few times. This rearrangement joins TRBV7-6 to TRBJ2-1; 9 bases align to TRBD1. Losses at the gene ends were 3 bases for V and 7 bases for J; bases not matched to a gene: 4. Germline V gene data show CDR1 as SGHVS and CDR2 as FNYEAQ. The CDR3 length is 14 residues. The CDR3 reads CASSLVTGGNEQFF. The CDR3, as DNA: TGTGCCAGCAGCTTGGTGACAGGGGGGAATGAGCAGTTCTTC.

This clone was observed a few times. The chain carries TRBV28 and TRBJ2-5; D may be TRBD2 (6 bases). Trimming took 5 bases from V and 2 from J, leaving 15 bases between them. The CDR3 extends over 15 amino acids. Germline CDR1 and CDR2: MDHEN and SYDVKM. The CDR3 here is CASSLYLARQETQYF. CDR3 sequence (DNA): TGTGCCAGCAGTCTCTACCTAGCGAGACAAGAGACCCAGTACTTC.

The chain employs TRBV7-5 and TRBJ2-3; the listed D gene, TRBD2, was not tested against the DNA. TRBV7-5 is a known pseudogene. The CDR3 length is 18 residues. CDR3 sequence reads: CARSLVSGRALGTDTQYF. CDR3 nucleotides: TGTGCCAGAAGCTTAGTAAGCGGGAGGGCCCTCGGCACAGATACGCAGTATTTT.

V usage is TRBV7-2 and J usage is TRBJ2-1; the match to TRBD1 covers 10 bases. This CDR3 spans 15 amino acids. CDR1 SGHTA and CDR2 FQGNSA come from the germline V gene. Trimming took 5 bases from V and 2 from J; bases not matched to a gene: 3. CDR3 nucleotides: TGTGCCAGCAGCCCAGACAGGGGGCCCTACAATGAGCAGTTCTTC. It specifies CASSPDRGPYNEQFF.

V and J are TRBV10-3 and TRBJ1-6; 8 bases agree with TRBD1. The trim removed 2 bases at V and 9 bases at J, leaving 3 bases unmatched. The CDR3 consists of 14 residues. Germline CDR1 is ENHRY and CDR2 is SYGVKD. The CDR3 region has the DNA TGTGCCATCAGTGAGATTGGGACAGGTTCACCCCTCCACTTT. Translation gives CAISEIGTGSPLHF.

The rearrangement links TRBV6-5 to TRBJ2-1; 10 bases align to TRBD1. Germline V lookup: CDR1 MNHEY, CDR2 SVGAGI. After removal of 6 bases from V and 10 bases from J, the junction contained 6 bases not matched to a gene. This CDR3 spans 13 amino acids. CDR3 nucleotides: TGTGCCAGCAGGTGGGGACAGGGGACCGAGCAGTTCTTC. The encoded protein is CASRWGQGTEQFF.

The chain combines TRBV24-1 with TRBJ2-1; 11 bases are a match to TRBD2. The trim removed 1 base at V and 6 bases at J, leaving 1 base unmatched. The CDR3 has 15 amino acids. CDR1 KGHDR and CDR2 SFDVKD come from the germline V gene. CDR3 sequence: CATSDFGTSGNEQFF. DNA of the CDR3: TGTGCCACCAGTGATTTTGGGACTAGCGGCAATGAGCAGTTCTTC.

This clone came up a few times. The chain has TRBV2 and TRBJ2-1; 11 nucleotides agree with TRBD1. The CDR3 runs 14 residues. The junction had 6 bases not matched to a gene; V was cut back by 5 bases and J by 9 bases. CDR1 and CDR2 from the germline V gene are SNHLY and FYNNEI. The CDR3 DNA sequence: TGTGCCAGCAGTCCCAGGACAGGGGGCGGTGAGCAGTTCTTC. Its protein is CASSPRTGGGEQFF.

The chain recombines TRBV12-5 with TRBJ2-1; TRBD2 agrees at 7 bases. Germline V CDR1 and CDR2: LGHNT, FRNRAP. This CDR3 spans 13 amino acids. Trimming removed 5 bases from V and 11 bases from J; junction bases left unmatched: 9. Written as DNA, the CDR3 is TGTGCTAGTGGTAATGACACTAGCGTTAAGCAGTTCTTC. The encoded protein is CASGNDTSVKQFF.

CDR3 protein: CASKVTGNYEQYF. The CDR3 region has the DNA TGTGCCAGCAAAGTAACGGGGAATTACGAGCAGTACTTC. The V call is TRBV7-9, the J call TRBJ2-7; D may be TRBD2 (5 bases). The germline gives CDR1 SEHNR, CDR2 FQNEAQ (reference sequence). The CDR3 loop spans 13 amino acids. The V end lost 7 bases, the J end lost 4 bases, and 14 bases lay between the germline ends.

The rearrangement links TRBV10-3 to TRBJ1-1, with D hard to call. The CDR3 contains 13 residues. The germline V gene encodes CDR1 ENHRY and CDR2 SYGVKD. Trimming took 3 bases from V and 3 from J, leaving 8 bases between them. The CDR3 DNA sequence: TGTGCCATCAGTGATGGTGCAGACACTGAAGCTTTCTTT. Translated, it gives CAISDGADTEAFF.

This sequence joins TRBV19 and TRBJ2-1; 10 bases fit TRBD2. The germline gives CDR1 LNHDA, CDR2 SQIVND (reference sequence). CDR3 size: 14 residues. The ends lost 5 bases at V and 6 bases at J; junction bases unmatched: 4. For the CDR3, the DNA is TGTGCCAGTAGTCCAAGGACTAGCGGCAATGAGCAGTTCTTC. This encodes CASSPRTSGNEQFF.

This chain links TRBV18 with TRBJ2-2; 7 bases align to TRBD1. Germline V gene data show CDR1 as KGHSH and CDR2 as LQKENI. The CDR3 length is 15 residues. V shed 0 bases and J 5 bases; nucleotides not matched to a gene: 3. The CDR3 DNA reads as TGTGCCAGCTCACCACCTTCACAGGGGACCGGGGAGCTGTTTTTT. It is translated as CASSPPSQGTGELFF.

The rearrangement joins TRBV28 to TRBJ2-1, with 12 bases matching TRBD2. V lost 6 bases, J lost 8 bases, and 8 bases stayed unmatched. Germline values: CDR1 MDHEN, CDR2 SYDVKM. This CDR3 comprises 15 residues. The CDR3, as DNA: TGTGCCAGCAGCCCCACTAGCGGGAGGATACATGAGCAGTTCTTC. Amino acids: CASSPTSGRIHEQFF.

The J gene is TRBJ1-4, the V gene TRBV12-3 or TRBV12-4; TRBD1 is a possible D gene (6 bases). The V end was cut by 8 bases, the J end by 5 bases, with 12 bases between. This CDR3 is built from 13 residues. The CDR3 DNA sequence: TGTGCCAGCGATGACGGACAGAATGAAAAACTGTTTTTT. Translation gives CASDDGQNEKLFF.

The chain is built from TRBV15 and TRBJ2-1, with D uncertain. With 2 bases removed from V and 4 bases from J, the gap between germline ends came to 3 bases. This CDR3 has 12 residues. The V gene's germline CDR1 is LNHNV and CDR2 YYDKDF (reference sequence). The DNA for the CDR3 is TGTGCCACCAGCAGACCTTACAATGAGCAGTTCTTC. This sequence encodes CATSRPYNEQFF.

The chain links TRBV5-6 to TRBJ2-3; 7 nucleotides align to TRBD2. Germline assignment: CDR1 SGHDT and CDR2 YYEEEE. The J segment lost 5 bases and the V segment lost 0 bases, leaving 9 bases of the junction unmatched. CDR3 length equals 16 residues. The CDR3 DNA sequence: TGTGCCAGCAGCTTGGTGAAGCGGGACTTTGGAGATACGCAGTATTTT. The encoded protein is CASSLVKRDFGDTQYF.

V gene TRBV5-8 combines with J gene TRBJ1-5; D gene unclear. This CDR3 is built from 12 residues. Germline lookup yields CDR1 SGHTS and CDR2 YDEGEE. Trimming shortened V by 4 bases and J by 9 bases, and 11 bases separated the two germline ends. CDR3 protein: CASSTPVWPQHF. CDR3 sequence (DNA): TGTGCCAGCAGCACCCCGGTGTGGCCCCAGCATTTT.

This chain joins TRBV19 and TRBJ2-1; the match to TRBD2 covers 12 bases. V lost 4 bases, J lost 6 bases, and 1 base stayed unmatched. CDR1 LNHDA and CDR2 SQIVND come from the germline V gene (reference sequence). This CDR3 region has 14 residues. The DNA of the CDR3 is TGTGCCAGTAGTACTAGCGGGGGGGCCAATGAGCAGTTCTTC. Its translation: CASSTSGGANEQFF.

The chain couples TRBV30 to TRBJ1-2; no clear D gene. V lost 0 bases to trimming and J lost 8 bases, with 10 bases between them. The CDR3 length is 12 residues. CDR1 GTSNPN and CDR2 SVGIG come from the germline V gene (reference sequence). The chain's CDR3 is CAWSVGGEGYTF. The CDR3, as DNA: TGTGCCTGGAGTGTAGGTGGGGAAGGCTACACCTTC.

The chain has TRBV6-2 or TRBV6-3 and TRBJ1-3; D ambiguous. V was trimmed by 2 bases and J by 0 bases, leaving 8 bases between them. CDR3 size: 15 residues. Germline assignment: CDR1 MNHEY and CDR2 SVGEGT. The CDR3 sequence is CASSYARSSGNTIYF. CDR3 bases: TGTGCCAGCAGTTACGCCCGGAGCTCTGGAAACACCATATATTTT.

The DNA of the CDR3 is TGCAGCGCGGGCCACACCGGGGAGCTGTTTTTT. Translation gives CSAGHTGELFF. The chain has TRBV29-1 and TRBJ2-2; D uncertain. The CDR3 contains 11 residues. V was cut by 7 bases and J by 3 bases, with 6 bases left in between. Germline CDR1 reads SQVTM; CDR2 reads ANQGSEA.

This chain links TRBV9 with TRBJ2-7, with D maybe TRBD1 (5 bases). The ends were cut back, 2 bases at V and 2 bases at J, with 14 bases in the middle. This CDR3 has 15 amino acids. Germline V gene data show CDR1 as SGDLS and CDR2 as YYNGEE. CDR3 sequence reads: CASSVGALTPYEQYF. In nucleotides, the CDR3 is TGTGCCAGCAGCGTTGGGGCCCTTACTCCCTACGAGCAGTACTTC.

The CDR3 loop is CATRALLNTEAFF. The CDR3, as DNA: TGTGCCACTCGGGCCCTTTTGAACACTGAAGCTTTCTTT. The chain links TRBV19 to TRBJ1-1; D not resolved. CDR1 is LNHDA, CDR2 SQIVND, per germline (reference sequence). The CDR3 contains 13 residues. Trimming stripped 10 bases from V and 0 bases from J, with 12 bases between.

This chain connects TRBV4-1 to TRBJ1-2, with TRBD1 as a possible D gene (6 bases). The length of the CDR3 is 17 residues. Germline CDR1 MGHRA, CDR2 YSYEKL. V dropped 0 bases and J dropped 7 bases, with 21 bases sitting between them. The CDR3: CASSQDRGSHREGGYTF. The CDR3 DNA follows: TGCGCCAGCAGCCAAGATAGGGGATCACACAGGGAAGGTGGCTACACCTTC.